This record concerns one T cell receptor (beta chain) sequence. This CDR3 region has 15 residues. Trimming shortened V by 2 bases and J by 0 bases, and 11 bases separated the two germline ends. Germline CDR1 reads SGHRS; CDR2 reads YFSETQ. This entry is derived from a study of blood T cell repertoires in COVID-19. Study in general: Samples taken during acute and convalescent COVID-19 were collected in the United States, Italy and Spain. Nucleic acid was either cDNA or gDNA, and it came from T cells, B-cell-depleted T cells, or PBMCs.

Data came from immunoSEQ multiplex PCR; TCRdb stores just in-frame clones and leaves some out. This table holds roughly 110,000 clones, about 87% found once. This receptor was identified in a middle-aged man with active or convalescent COVID-19. V is TRBV5-1 and J is TRBJ1-1; D is possibly TRBD1 (5 bases). The source material was peripheral blood. The chain's CDR3 is CASSLRQPMNTEAFF. CDR3 nucleotide sequence: TGCGCCAGCAGCTTAAGACAGCCTATGAACACTGAAGCTTTCTTT.